A selection of T cell receptor beta chains follows, all from one sample in a study of CD8 T cells in ankylosing spondylitis. Via MiXCR, TCRdb re-called the 5' RACE reads, giving one row per CDR3 protein. The sample has about 500,000 distinct CDR3 sequences, roughly 12% seen once; the top ten hold 6.5% to 7%. The sample was blood, either unsorted or a sorted T cell fraction (not recorded which). These receptors were taken from a male donor with ankylosing spondylitis. Each CDR3 is given with its conserved first and last residue. A D gene is named only where the DNA matches it firmly. Expanded clones get a size class; other rows say once, few or many, or leave the size out.

j_call	v_call	clone_size	d_call	cdr3_aa	cdr3_nt
TRBJ1-6	TRBV11-2	-	TRBD1	CASRTTGGFYNSPLHF	TGTGCCAGCAGAACTACAGGGGGCTTCTATAATTCACCCCTCCACTTT
TRBJ1-2	TRBV20-1	many	TRBD1	CSAQGQGDGYTF	TGCAGTGCCCAGGGACAGGGAGATGGCTACACCTTC
TRBJ2-5	TRBV29-1	-	-	CSVESGIRETQYF	TGCAGCGTTGAATCTGGGATCCGTGAGACCCAGTACTTC
TRBJ2-5	TRBV5-1	-	-	CASSLENTGVRETQYF	TGCGCCAGCAGCTTGGAAAACACGGGAGTGCGAGAGACCCAGTACTTC
TRBJ1-2	TRBV6-2/TRBV6-3	many	-	CASSWRLGYTF	TGTGCCAGCAGTTGGAGACTTGGCTACACCTTC
TRBJ2-5	TRBV5-6	-	-	CASSSRRGSETQYF	TGTGCCAGCAGCTCGCGGAGGGGTTCAGAGACCCAGTACTTC
TRBJ1-6	TRBV6-1	few	-	CASRQSYNSPLHF	TGTGCCAGCAGACAGTCGTATAATTCACCCCTCCACTTT
TRBJ1-3	TRBV20-1	-	-	CSARPFGQHSGNTIYF	TGCAGTGCTAGACCTTTCGGACAGCACTCTGGAAACACCATATATTTT
TRBJ2-2	TRBV6-1	few	-	CASRKWGNTGELFF	TGTGCCAGCAGAAAATGGGGCAACACCGGGGAGCTGTTTTTT
TRBJ2-5	TRBV20-1	-	-	CSASWGIEETQYF	TGCAGTGCTAGCTGGGGAATCGAAGAGACCCAGTACTTC
TRBJ2-1	TRBV5-1	-	-	CASSWVVDEQFF	TGCGCCAGCAGCTGGGTGGTTGATGAGCAGTTCTTC
TRBJ1-2	TRBV18	-	-	CASSPGSQLYGYTF	TGTGCCAGCTCACCAGGAAGCCAGCTCTATGGCTACACCTTC
TRBJ2-2	TRBV24-1	-	-	CATSDPRTGTGELFF	TGTGCCACCAGTGATCCCCGGACCGGCACCGGGGAGCTGTTTTTT
TRBJ1-5	TRBV7-9	few	TRBD1	CASSLGDRGFNQPQHF	TGTGCCAGCAGCTTAGGGGACAGGGGGTTCAATCAGCCCCAGCATTTT
TRBJ2-3	TRBV5-1	many	-	CASSFITGEGNTQYF	TGCGCCAGCAGCTTTATTACGGGAGAAGGAAATACGCAGTATTTT
TRBJ2-1	TRBV18	many	TRBD1	CASSPPTGGREQFF	TGTGCCAGCTCACCACCCACAGGGGGCAGGGAGCAGTTCTTC
TRBJ2-7	TRBV24-1	many	TRBD1	CATSDSGTGALDEQYF	TGTGCCACCAGTGATTCCGGGACAGGGGCTTTGGACGAGCAGTACTTC
TRBJ1-1	TRBV5-1	-	TRBD1	CASSWVAGGNTEAFF	TGCGCCAGCAGTTGGGTCGCAGGGGGGAACACTGAAGCTTTCTTT
TRBJ2-1	TRBV7-8	few	TRBD2	CASSKGLAGAPSPYNEQFF	TGTGCCAGCAGCAAGGGACTAGCGGGAGCTCCCTCTCCCTACAATGAGCAGTTCTTC
TRBJ2-7	TRBV20-1	many	TRBD2	CSARVAGGFYEQYF	TGCAGTGCTAGAGTAGCGGGAGGATTCTACGAGCAGTACTTC
TRBJ2-3	TRBV7-9	-	-	CASSFEGAPDTQYF	TGTGCCAGCAGCTTCGAGGGAGCCCCAGATACGCAGTATTTT
TRBJ1-1	TRBV7-6	few	-	CASRSNTAAEAFF	TGTGCCAGCAGATCGAACACGGCCGCTGAAGCTTTCTTT
TRBJ2-3	TRBV9	few	-	CASSVRSTQVTDTQYF	TGTGCCAGCAGCGTTAGGTCCACCCAGGTTACAGATACGCAGTATTTT
TRBJ2-1	TRBV10-1	few	-	CASSEAKGGSGEQFF	TGCGCCAGCAGTGAGGCGAAGGGGGGGTCGGGTGAGCAGTTCTTC
TRBJ2-3	TRBV29-1	few	-	CSVTIGVQITDTQYF	TGCAGCGTTACGATTGGGGTACAGATCACAGATACGCAGTATTTT
TRBJ2-7	TRBV20-1	-	-	CSARDMVAYEQYF	TGCAGTGCTAGAGATATGGTAGCCTACGAGCAGTACTTC
TRBJ1-2	TRBV7-9	-	TRBD1	CASSPTGAAYGYTF	TGTGCCAGCAGCCCCACAGGGGCGGCCTATGGCTACACCTTC
TRBJ2-5	TRBV20-1	few	TRBD2	CSATRTSGSWGQETQYF	TGCAGTGCTACAAGGACTAGCGGGAGTTGGGGGCAAGAGACCCAGTACTTC
TRBJ1-4	TRBV5-1	-	TRBD1	CASRRGDRTNEKLFF	TGCGCCAGCAGGAGAGGGGACAGGACTAATGAAAAACTGTTTTTT
TRBJ1-2	TRBV11-3	-	-	CASSLKATDPYGYTF	TGTGCCAGCAGCTTAAAGGCTACGGACCCGTATGGCTACACCTTC
TRBJ2-4	TRBV5-1	many	TRBD1	CASSLVLTGGGIQYF	TGCGCCAGCAGCTTGGTTTTGACAGGGGGCGGCATTCAGTACTTC
TRBJ2-2	TRBV7-2	many	TRBD1	CASSSQGEPGELFF	TGTGCCAGCAGCTCTCAGGGGGAACCCGGGGAGCTGTTTTTT
TRBJ2-1	TRBV5-1	-	TRBD1	CASTLGQGNYNEQFF	TGCGCCAGCACCTTGGGACAGGGAAACTACAATGAGCAGTTCTTC
TRBJ2-1	TRBV21-1	few	-	CASSKGSSPSSYNEQFF	TGTGCCAGCAGCAAAGGAAGTAGCCCGAGCTCCTACAATGAGCAGTTCTTC
TRBJ1-2	TRBV13	-	-	CASSLGLFTLENYGYTF	TGTGCCAGCAGCTTAGGCCTATTTACTTTGGAGAATTATGGCTACACCTTC
TRBJ2-5	TRBV20-1	few	-	CSARDSSRQETQYF	TGCAGTGCTAGGGATAGTTCTCGCCAAGAGACCCAGTACTTC
TRBJ2-5	TRBV7-8	many	TRBD2	CASINRFRGSETQYF	TGTGCCAGCATAAACCGATTTCGCGGGAGTGAGACCCAGTACTTC
TRBJ2-1	TRBV7-2	few	-	CASSLGGSLGDEQFF	TGTGCCAGCAGCTTAGGTGGGAGCCTCGGGGATGAGCAGTTCTTC
TRBJ2-1	TRBV12-3/TRBV12-4	many	-	CASSLDNSGVDEQFF	TGTGCCAGCAGTTTAGATAATAGCGGAGTCGATGAGCAGTTCTTC
TRBJ1-6	TRBV3-1	-	TRBD1	CASSRRDRDSPLHF	TGTGCCAGCAGCCGCCGGGACAGGGACTCACCCCTCCACTTT
TRBJ2-2	TRBV6-2/TRBV6-3	few	-	CASSPQLRDTGELFF	TGTGCCAGCAGTCCCCAGCTCAGAGACACCGGGGAGCTGTTTTTT
TRBJ1-1	TRBV20-1	-	TRBD1	CSAERQGLNTEAFF	TGCAGTGCGGAACGACAGGGACTGAACACTGAAGCTTTCTTT
TRBJ2-1	TRBV2	-	TRBD2	CASTTLAGGPGEQFF	TGTGCCAGCACGACACTAGCGGGAGGGCCAGGTGAGCAGTTCTTC
TRBJ2-1	TRBV20-1	-	TRBD1	CSAPRGQDSYNEQFF	TGCAGTGCTCCCCGGGGACAGGACTCCTACAATGAGCAGTTCTTC
TRBJ2-1	TRBV20-1	few	-	CSARGFSSYNEQFF	TGCAGTGCTAGGGGGTTCAGCTCCTACAATGAGCAGTTCTTC
TRBJ1-2	TRBV29-1	few	TRBD1	CSEGTGQGYTF	TGCAGCGAGGGGACAGGGCAAGGCTACACCTTC
TRBJ1-3	TRBV10-3	few	-	CAISDRRTDSGNTIYF	TGTGCCATCAGTGATAGAAGGACAGACTCTGGAAACACCATATATTTT
TRBJ2-5	TRBV5-1	-	-	CASSLARESWETQYF	TGCGCCAGCAGCTTGGCCCGGGAATCCTGGGAGACCCAGTACTTC
TRBJ2-1	TRBV7-9	few	-	CASSSRDQYYNEQFF	TGTGCCAGCAGCTCCCGGGACCAATACTACAATGAGCAGTTCTTC
TRBJ2-5	TRBV18	-	TRBD2	CASSPQGLPQETQYF	TGTGCCAGCTCACCACAGGGACTACCACAAGAGACCCAGTACTTC